Sequencing of this T cell receptor beta chain was carried out in a study of shared clonotypes between healthy human individuals. Study conclusions and caveats: Sampling covered blood only; tissue repertoires likely differ. Inspection by rarefaction showed sorted-subset sequencing to be incomplete despite large depth. All-four-donor shared clonotypes had higher generation probabilities than non-shared clonotypes did.

As for this clone: What it binds is unknown.

On sorted subsets, replicate PCRs used 200 to 250 ng DNA, or some 28,000 T cell genomes. Data came from immunoSEQ multiplex PCR; TCRdb stores just in-frame clones and leaves some out. The table shows about 2.3 million clones, with more than 85% occurring only once. This CDR3 is 15 amino acids long. Between the trimmed V and J ends, which lost 3 bases and 3 bases, there was a span of 15 bases. Looked up from germline, CDR1 is MGHDK and CDR2 is SYGVNS. Sequences were obtained from naive CD4+ T cells from PBMCs. Sample subset: CD45RA+ positively selected. The chain recombines TRBV25-1 with TRBJ2-7, with D perhaps TRBD2 (6 bases). The TCR comes from a man in his late teens or twenties in good health. Some clones in this sample may be carry-over from other donors' samples. CDR3 amino acids: CASSEPSGTFYEQYF. The CDR3 DNA reads TGTGCCAGCAGTGAGCCCTCGGGGACTTTCTACGAGCAGTACTTC.